This T cell receptor beta chain was retrieved from a study of blood T cell repertoires in COVID-19. Study in general: The origin of the acute and convalescent COVID-19 samples was the United States, Italy and Spain. T cells, B-cell-depleted T cells, or PBMCs supplied cDNA or gDNA.

The study counted Cohort 3 donors as recovered given two negative PCRs, clearance, or symptom resolution. With 3 bases clipped from V and 4 bases from J, the junction kept 5 bases outside the gene matches. This CDR3 has 14 residues. Germline loops: CDR1 ENHRY, CDR2 SYGVKD. Per the authors' pipeline: Reference gene primer amplification yielded estimated nucleated cell counts. TCRdb's table, derived via immunoSEQ multiplex PCR, lists solely in-frame clones and lacks some. That table gives V, J and clone size, and the DNA gave D and trimming. The data show 200,000 to 300,000 clones, with 86% seen just once and over 2.5% held by the top ten.

The sequence was obtained from a young woman who had recovered from COVID-19. The genes are TRBV10-3 and TRBJ1-2; 7 bases align to TRBD1. Sequencing was done on a sample of PBMCs or T cells enriched from blood (not recorded which). The DNA of the CDR3 is TGTGCCATCAGTGACCAGGGGGTGGGCTATGGCTACACCTTC. Its protein is CAISDQGVGYGYTF.